A single sample gave rise to the 26 T cell receptor beta chains below, sequenced in a study of blood T cell repertoires in COVID-19. Sequencing used immunoSEQ multiplex PCR; TCRdb keeps in-frame clones, though not all of them. The sample records over 250,000 clones, roughly 80% being singletons. Specimen: PBMCs or T cells enriched from blood (not recorded which). Every receptor here comes from a man aged 40-49 years who had been exposed to COVID-19.

The gene calls are TRBV5-5 and TRBJ2-7; 11 bases match TRBD2. From germline, CDR1 is SGHKS and CDR2 YYEKEE (reference sequence). This CDR3 has 16 amino acids. Trimming cost V 6 bases and J 4 bases; bases outside gene matches: 12. CDR3: CASTLGAVAGGYEQYF. The CDR3 DNA is TGTGCCAGCACCCTGGGGGCGGTAGCGGGAGGGTACGAGCAGTACTTC.

Only a few counts were recorded for this clone. This chain connects TRBV12-3 or TRBV12-4 to TRBJ2-1; D gene unclear. Trimming shortened V by 7 bases and J by 5 bases, and 9 bases separated the two germline ends. The CDR3 loop spans 12 amino acids. The chain's CDR3 is CASTRVDNEQFF. DNA for the CDR3: TGTGCCAGCACCCGAGTGGACAATGAGCAGTTCTTC.

V is TRBV6-5 and J is TRBJ2-2; 9 bases agree with TRBD1. Germline V gene data show CDR1 as MNHEY and CDR2 as SVGAGI. The CDR3 totals 15 residues. V gave up 7 bases and J gave up 0 bases; unmatched junction bases: 3. In DNA form, the CDR3 reads TGTGCCAGCAATCGACAGGGGGCGAACACCGGGGAGCTGTTTTTT. The encoded protein is CASNRQGANTGELFF.

This chain uses TRBV2 with TRBJ1-6; tentative D call: TRBD1 (6 bases). CDR1 is SNHLY and CDR2 is FYNNEI in the germline V gene. V was clipped by 6 bases and J by 10 bases, with 19 bases between them. CDR3 size: 15 residues. This chain's CDR3 is CASSAGTPNGSPLHF. The CDR3 nucleotides read TGTGCCAGCAGCGCCGGGACACCTAACGGGTCACCCCTCCACTTT.

This chain uses TRBV11-3 with TRBJ2-3; TRBD1 might be the D (5 bases). The CDR3 runs to 12 residues. Germline V gives CDR1 SGHNT, CDR2 YENEEA. Trimming took off 1 base at V and 10 bases at J, with 9 bases between the two ends. CDR3 in amino acids: CASSLAFRAQYF. CDR3 nucleotide sequence: TGTGCCAGCAGCTTAGCTTTCAGGGCGCAGTATTTT.

This clone showed up just a few times. V and J are TRBV29-1 and TRBJ1-1; D is perhaps TRBD1 (5 bases). The germline V gene encodes CDR1 SQVTM and CDR2 ANQGSEA. The V and J ends lost 6 bases and 7 bases respectively, with 18 bases between them. The CDR3 length is 13 residues. CDR3 sequence reads: CSVANHGGGEAFF. CDR3 DNA: TGCAGCGTGGCCAACCATGGGGGGGGTGAAGCTTTCTTT. Full variable domain (missing parts from reference TRBV29-1 and TRBJ1-1): SAVISQKPSRDICQRGTSLTIQCQVDSQVTMMFWYRQQPGQSLTLIATANQGSEATYESGFVIDKFPISRPNLTFSTLTVSNMSPEDSSIYLCSVANHGGGEAFFGQGTRLTVV.

This clone appeared a few times. The chain has TRBV18 and TRBJ1-6; 9 positions agree with TRBD1. The V gene end was trimmed by 3 bases and the J gene end by 7 bases; junction bases not matched to a gene: 7. This CDR3 is built from 16 residues. Germline V lookup: CDR1 KGHSH, CDR2 LQKENI. Here the CDR3 DNA reads TGTGCCAGCTCACCCCAGGCCGGGACAGGGAATTCACCCCTCCACTTT. Protein product: CASSPQAGTGNSPLHF. Complete variable domain (other parts from reference TRBV18 and TRBJ1-6): NAGVMQNPRHLVRRRGQEARLRCSPMKGHSHVYWYRQLPEEGLKFMVYLQKENIIDESGMPKERFSAEFPKEGPSILRIQQVVRGDSAAYFCASSPQAGTGNSPLHFGNGTRLTVT.

The rearrangement links TRBV2 to TRBJ2-1; no clear D. V lost 5 bases and J lost 10, with 9 bases in between. The CDR3 extends over 11 amino acids. CDR1 SNHLY and CDR2 FYNNEI come from the germline V gene. CDR3 loop: CASSFSEEQFF. The CDR3 nucleotides are TGTGCCAGCAGTTTTTCAGAAGAGCAGTTCTTC. Full variable domain (remainder filled in from reference TRBV2 and TRBJ2-1): EPEVTQTPSHQVTQMGQEVILRCVPISNHLYFYWYRQILGQKVEFLVSFYNNEISEKSEIFDDQFSVERPDGSNFTLKIRSTKLEDSAMYFCASSFSEEQFFGPGTRLTVL.

This rearrangement joins TRBV4-2 to TRBJ1-5; D may be TRBD1 (6 bases). V gave up 4 bases and J gave up 5 bases, with 15 bases separating them. The CDR3 runs to 15 residues. From germline, CDR1 is LGHNA and CDR2 YNFKEQ. Here the CDR3 reads CASSPGASLDQPQHF. CDR3 sequence (DNA): TGTGCCAGCAGCCCAGGGGCGAGTTTAGATCAGCCCCAGCATTTT.

This chain links TRBV9 with TRBJ1-2; no definite D call. Trimming removed 0 bases from V and 6 bases from J, with 3 bases in between. This CDR3 contains 11 residues. Germline V CDR1 and CDR2: SGDLS, YYNGEE. CDR3 sequence (DNA): TGTGCCAGCAGCGTAGGCGATGGCTACACCTTC. Protein product: CASSVGDGYTF.

The chain couples TRBV2 to TRBJ1-5; 9 positions match TRBD1. CDR1 SNHLY and CDR2 FYNNEI come from the germline V gene. The trim removed 7 bases at V and 6 bases at J, leaving 10 bases unmatched. The CDR3 loop spans 15 amino acids. The CDR3 DNA follows: TGTGCCAGCAAAGACAGGGGGGGATTGGGTCAGCCCCAGCATTTT. Translating it yields CASKDRGGLGQPQHF. The full variable domain, with the rest looked up from reference TRBV2 and TRBJ1-5, is EPEVTQTPSHQVTQMGQEVILRCVPISNHLYFYWYRQILGQKVEFLVSFYNNEISEKSEIFDDQFSVERPDGSNFTLKIRSTKLEDSAMYFCASKDRGGLGQPQHFGDGTRLSIL.

This chain's CDR3 is CASSPRTSGETQYF. The DNA of the CDR3 is TGTGCCAGCAGCCCCAGGACTAGCGGGGAGACCCAGTACTTC. This rearrangement joins TRBV3-1 (or the pseudogene TRBV3-2) to TRBJ2-5, with 11 bases aligning to TRBD2. This CDR3 has 14 residues. J lost 5 bases, V lost 4 bases, and 3 bases had no gene match. Germline CDR1 LGHDT, CDR2 YNNKEL (reference sequence).

The chain couples TRBV5-1 to TRBJ2-1; D perhaps matches TRBD1 (6 bases). Trimming took off 4 bases at V and 6 bases at J, with 8 bases between the two ends. Germline values: CDR1 SGHRS, CDR2 YFSETQ. The CDR3 runs 12 residues. In DNA, the CDR3 is TGCGCCAGCAGCGTACAGGGCAATGAGCAGTTCTTC. It yields the protein CASSVQGNEQFF.

This chain joins TRBV11-3 and TRBJ2-7, with D perhaps matching TRBD1 (5 bases). V was cut by 7 bases and J by 6 bases, with 13 bases left in between. The CDR3 is 12 amino acids. Germline-derived CDR1 and CDR2 are SGHNT and YENEEA. The CDR3, as DNA: TGTGCCAGCACCACAGGACAAGCCGAGCAGTACTTC. It codes for CASTTGQAEQYF.

J is TRBJ1-1 and V is TRBV7-9, with D unresolved. The ends were cut back, 5 bases at V and 4 bases at J, with 11 bases in the middle. The germline V gene encodes CDR1 SEHNR and CDR2 FQNEAQ (reference sequence). CDR3 size: 13 residues. CDR3 sequence: CASSPEGPTEAFF. The DNA for the CDR3 is TGTGCCAGCAGCCCCGAGGGTCCCACTGAAGCTTTCTTT.

This rearrangement joins TRBV10-2 to TRBJ2-3; 15 bases line up with TRBD2. Trimming at V came to 5 bases and at J to 4 bases, leaving 10 bases not matched to a gene. CDR1 is WSHSY and CDR2 is SAAADI in the germline V gene. The CDR3 totals 18 residues. The CDR3 protein is CASSPSGTSGRLADTQYF. The CDR3 region has the DNA TGCGCCAGCAGTCCGAGCGGGACTAGCGGGAGGTTGGCAGATACGCAGTATTTT.

This clone appeared once. The chain recombines TRBV2 with TRBJ2-5; D gene unclear. Germline CDR1 SNHLY, CDR2 FYNNEI. This CDR3 spans 13 amino acids. Trimming took off 6 bases at V and 1 base at J, with 9 bases between the two ends. CDR3 amino acids: CASRANSQETQYF. The CDR3 DNA sequence: TGTGCCAGCAGAGCGAACTCCCAAGAGACCCAGTACTTC.

The chain links TRBV19 to TRBJ2-7; 8 bases map to TRBD1. Per germline, CDR1 LNHDA and CDR2 SQIVND (reference sequence). The CDR3 spans 14 residues. With 1 base clipped from V and 7 bases from J, the junction kept 6 bases outside the gene matches. CDR3 in DNA: TGTGCCAGTAGTATAGGACAGGGGACGAGGGAGCAGTACTTC. Residues: CASSIGQGTREQYF.

The chain has TRBV5-1 and TRBJ1-2; D uncertain. Germline lookup yields CDR1 SGHRS and CDR2 YFSETQ. The CDR3 is 15 amino acids. V was cut by 6 bases and J by 7 bases, with 22 bases left in between. CDR3 loop: CASTSSDEHPGGYTF. CDR3 coding DNA: TGCGCCAGCACCTCCTCCGATGAACACCCGGGTGGCTACACCTTC.

This clone was counted once. The chain joins TRBV6-1 to TRBJ1-2, with unresolved D. CDR1 is MNHNS and CDR2 is SASEGT in the germline V gene. V lost 3 bases, J lost 4 bases, and 6 bases lay in between. The length of the CDR3 is 12 residues. This chain's CDR3 is CASSETLYGYTF. The CDR3, as DNA: TGTGCCAGCAGTGAGACACTCTATGGCTACACCTTC.

V gene TRBV19 combines with J gene TRBJ1-5, with a weak D call TRBD1 (5 bases). This CDR3 comprises 14 residues. Germline values: CDR1 LNHDA, CDR2 SQIVND (reference sequence). Trimming removed 4 bases at V and 1 base at J, with 8 bases between. The CDR3 coding sequence is TGTGCCAGTAGTAACAGGCTAAGCAATCAGCCCCAGCATTTT. It codes for CASSNRLSNQPQHF. Full variable domain (remainder filled in from reference TRBV19 and TRBJ1-5): DGGITQSPKYLFRKEGQNVTLSCEQNLNHDAMYWYRQDPGQGLRLIYYSQIVNDFQKGDIAEGYSVSREKKESFPLTVTSAQKNPTAFYLCASSNRLSNQPQHFGDGTRLSIL.

V is TRBV11-3 and J is TRBJ2-1; possible D gene TRBD1, 5 bases. Trimming shortened V by 8 bases and J by 7 bases, and 24 bases separated the two germline ends. The germline CDR1 and CDR2 sequences are SGHNT and YENEEA. The length of the CDR3 is 16 residues. For the CDR3, the DNA is TGTGCCAGCTCATCACTGTCAGAGTACCCAGGGAATGAGCAGTTCTTC. Protein product: CASSSLSEYPGNEQFF.

With respect to this clone: Other DNA sequences within the sample encode an identical CDR3. As DNA, the CDR3 is TGTGCCAGCTCACCAGGGAGGGATCAGCCCCAGCATTTT. Its translation is CASSPGRDQPQHF. V is TRBV18 and J is TRBJ1-5; D is uncertain. Trimming removed 2 bases at V and 5 bases at J, with 7 bases between. The germline gives CDR1 KGHSH, CDR2 LQKENI. The CDR3 contains 13 residues.

The genes are TRBV7-9 and TRBJ2-7; TRBD2 is a possible D gene (6 bases). Germline V gene data show CDR1 as SEHNR and CDR2 as FQNEAQ (reference sequence). The CDR3 totals 15 residues. The V and J ends lost 5 bases and 7 bases respectively, with 21 bases between them. The CDR3 nucleotides are TGTGCCAGCAGCAATAGCGGCTCCTACTCGGGAGAGCAGTACTTC. Translated, it gives CASSNSGSYSGEQYF.

J is TRBJ2-3 and V is TRBV11-3; 9 positions agree with TRBD1. The CDR3 totals 15 residues. CDR1 and CDR2 from the germline V gene are SGHNT and YENEEA. J was trimmed by 2 bases and V by 5 bases; bases with no gene match: 5. The CDR3 protein is CASSVGQGSTDTQYF. The CDR3 DNA follows: TGTGCCAGCAGCGTGGGACAGGGCTCCACAGATACGCAGTATTTT.

This clone was recorded only once. The chain has TRBV25-1 and TRBJ2-3; 9 bases are a match to TRBD2. CDR1 is MGHDK and CDR2 is SYGVNS in the germline V gene. Trimming cost V 3 bases and J 7 bases; bases outside gene matches: 2. This CDR3 is 13 amino acids long. Written as DNA, the CDR3 is TGTGCCAGCAGTGATAGCGGGAGCTATACGCAGTATTTT. Its translation: CASSDSGSYTQYF.